Following are 27 T cell receptor beta chains from one sample sequenced in a study of T-cell memory formation after mild COVID-19. MiXCR, run by TCRdb on the 5' RACE reads, gives a single entry per CDR3 protein. Found here are 350,000 to 550,000 distinct CDR3 sequences, about a sixth of them singletons; the top ten hold about 22%. Sequenced: PBMCs or a T cell subset sorted from them (not recorded which). All receptors come from a man between 18 and 35 years old who had mild COVID-19 (a few samples of this study predate the infection). Cell type and time point are not known.

This clonotype was recorded a few times. The V call is TRBV25-1, the J call TRBJ1-5; D is unclear. Germline CDR1 reads MGHDK; CDR2 reads SYGVNS. The CDR3 is 14 residues long. V was cut by 6 bases and J by 2 bases, with 11 bases left in between. CDR3 region: CASSKAGGNQPQHF. The CDR3 DNA reads TGTGCCAGCAGCAAGGCGGGTGGCAATCAGCCCCAGCATTTT.

The table lists this clonotype with a few counts. The chain recombines TRBV7-9 with TRBJ1-4; D is undetermined. V was trimmed by 5 bases and J by 0 bases, leaving 13 bases between them. The CDR3 contains 16 residues. The germline V gene has CDR1 SEHNR and CDR2 FQNEAQ (reference sequence). The CDR3 sequence is CASSGPEFATNEKLFF. As DNA, the CDR3 is TGTGCCAGCAGCGGGCCAGAGTTCGCAACTAATGAAAAACTGTTTTTT.

V gene TRBV7-2 combines with J gene TRBJ2-7; 10 bases fit TRBD2. Per the germline V gene, CDR1 is SGHTA and CDR2 is FQGNSA. Trimming took 0 bases from V and 2 from J; bases not matched to a gene: 4. The CDR3 is 16 amino acids. This CDR3 reads CASSLADLAGAYEQYF. As DNA, the CDR3 is TGTGCCAGCAGCTTAGCGGATCTAGCGGGGGCCTACGAGCAGTACTTC.

This clonotype came up a few times. The J gene is TRBJ1-3, the V gene TRBV20-1, with 9 bases aligning to TRBD1. V lost 0 bases, J lost 2 bases, and 5 bases stayed unmatched. The CDR3 spans 16 residues. Germline-derived CDR1 and CDR2 are DFQATT and SNEGSKA (reference sequence). The CDR3 DNA is TGCAGTGCTAGAGATTGGGGACAGGGTACTGGAAACACCATATATTTT. It translates to CSARDWGQGTGNTIYF.

This sequence joins TRBV7-9 and TRBJ2-1; unclear D gene. Trimming removed 0 bases from V and 6 bases from J, with 6 bases in between. This CDR3 is built from 13 residues. Looked up from germline, CDR1 is SEHNR and CDR2 is FQNEAQ (reference sequence). Here the CDR3 reads CASSLANPNEQFF. The CDR3 DNA sequence: TGTGCCAGCAGCTTAGCGAATCCCAATGAGCAGTTCTTC.

This clonotype was counted only a few times. The chain links TRBV27 to TRBJ1-2; 9 bases line up with TRBD1. J lost 8 bases, V lost 5 bases, and 15 bases had no gene match. Germline CDR1 and CDR2: MNHEY and SMNVEV (reference sequence). The CDR3 has 16 amino acids. The DNA for the CDR3 is TGTGCCAGCAGTGCAAGCGGACAGGGGAAGTTGTGGGGCTACACCTTC. As protein: CASSASGQGKLWGYTF.

This chain links TRBV3-1 with TRBJ1-4; TRBD1 is a possible D gene (6 bases). The V end lost 4 bases, the J end lost 6 bases, and 21 bases lay between the germline ends. This CDR3 contains 17 residues. In germline, CDR1 is LGHDT, CDR2 YNNKEL (reference sequence). The CDR3 DNA sequence: TGTGCCAGCAGCCCGGGCGGCGGGGGCGCATCTCATGAAAAACTGTTTTTT. Protein product: CASSPGGGGASHEKLFF.

This CDR3 reads CASSPPAGGRGYGYTF. CDR3 DNA: TGTGCCAGCAGCCCCCCCGCAGGAGGGAGGGGTTATGGCTACACCTTC. The chain combines TRBV7-2 with TRBJ1-2; possible D gene TRBD1, 5 bases. V lost 5 bases and J lost 5, with 21 bases in between. The germline V gene encodes CDR1 SGHTA and CDR2 FQGNSA. This CDR3 comprises 16 residues.

This clonotype has a handful of counts. The chain joins TRBV9 to TRBJ2-3; D is unclear. Deletions cut 0 bases from V and 9 bases from J, with 17 bases between. The germline CDR1 and CDR2 sequences are SGDLS and YYNGEE. The CDR3 consists of 15 residues. Here the CDR3 reads CASSVADHGLGTQYF. CDR3 DNA sequence: TGTGCCAGCAGCGTAGCGGACCATGGGCTAGGGACGCAGTATTTT.

This clonotype has a count of ten or more. The genes are TRBV6-2 or TRBV6-3 and TRBJ2-1, with a possible D match to TRBD1 (6 bases). The CDR3 has 15 residues. The germline V gene encodes CDR1 MNHEY and CDR2 SVGEGT. Trimming pared 6 bases from V and 9 bases from J, leaving 21 bases between. As DNA, the CDR3 is TGTGCCAGCAGGACGATTGGGGGCATTTTGGGTGAGCAGTTCTTC. Translating it yields CASRTIGGILGEQFF.

This clonotype was detected a few times. This chain connects TRBV29-1 to TRBJ2-5; a weak D match, TRBD2 (5 bases). Germline V lookup: CDR1 SQVTM, CDR2 ANQGSEA. V shed 1 base and J shed 5 bases, with 8 bases lying between them. CDR3 length: 12 amino acids. CDR3 sequence: CSVEGGGETQYF. Written as DNA, the CDR3 is TGCAGCGTTGAAGGCGGCGGGGAGACCCAGTACTTC. The full variable domain, completed using reference TRBV29-1 and TRBJ2-5, is SAVISQKPSRDICQRGTSLTIQCQVDSQVTMMFWYRQQPGQSLTLIATANQGSEATYESGFVIDKFPISRPNLTFSTLTVSNMSPEDSSIYLCSVEGGGETQYFGPGTRLLVL.

This clonotype was seen more than once but under ten times. V and J are TRBV7-2 and TRBJ1-5; tentative D call: TRBD1 (6 bases). The germline V and J ends were trimmed by 7 bases and 7 bases, with 11 bases remaining between them. In germline, CDR1 is SGHTA, CDR2 FQGNSA. The length of the CDR3 is 12 residues. CDR3 loop: CASKRGSQPQHF. The CDR3 bases are TGTGCCAGCAAGAGGGGGTCGCAGCCCCAGCATTTT. Drawing the rest from reference TRBV7-2 and TRBJ1-5, the complete variable domain is GAGVSQSPSNKVTEKGKDVELRCDPISGHTALYWYRQSLGQGLEFLIYFQGNSAPDKSGLPSDRFSAERTGGSVSTLTIQRTQQEDSAVYLCASKRGSQPQHFGDGTRLSIL.

This clonotype occurred a few times. The V and J genes are TRBV15 and TRBJ2-5, with 8 positions matching TRBD1. This CDR3 spans 15 amino acids. Per germline, CDR1 LNHNV and CDR2 YYDKDF (reference sequence). Germline trimming cut 0 bases from V and 4 bases from J; bases unmatched to any gene: 4. For the CDR3, the DNA is TGTGCCACCAGCAGAGATCAGGGGGCCTTAGAGACCCAGTACTTC. This codes for CATSRDQGALETQYF.

There are a few counts of this clonotype. At one end, the junction sequence differs from germline, possibly due to a read error. V and J are TRBV20-1 and TRBJ2-3, with a possible D match to TRBD2 (5 bases). Germline CDR1 and CDR2: DFQATT and SNEGSKA (reference sequence). This CDR3 is built from 13 residues. The CDR3 coding sequence is TGCAGTGCCAGAGGTTCGGGGTGGGATACGCAGTATTTT. Translating it yields CSARGSGWDTQYF.

This clonotype was detected a few times. This chain uses TRBV7-3 with TRBJ2-1; 16 positions match TRBD2. Germline V gives CDR1 SGHTA, CDR2 FQGTGA. This CDR3 contains 20 residues. V lost 5 bases and J lost 8; bases outside the gene matches: 18. For the CDR3, the DNA is TGTGCCAGCAGCGAAGGGACTAGCGGGGGGGCCGCCCGGGGGTCGGATGAGCAGTTCTTC. Amino acids: CASSEGTSGGAARGSDEQFF.

The chain uses TRBV20-1 and TRBJ2-3; the match to TRBD2 covers 9 bases. After removal of 2 bases from V and 6 bases from J, the junction contained 9 bases not matched to a gene. The germline gives CDR1 DFQATT, CDR2 SNEGSKA (reference sequence). This CDR3 spans 15 amino acids. For the CDR3, the DNA is TGCAGTGCTAGATTGGGCGGGGGGGCGTATGATACGCAGTATTTT. Its translation is CSARLGGGAYDTQYF.

The chain employs TRBV6-1 and TRBJ2-3; TRBD2 matches at 13 bases. The germline CDR1 and CDR2 sequences are MNHNS and SASEGT. The CDR3 contains 18 residues. Losses at the gene ends were 4 bases for V and 6 bases for J; bases not matched to a gene: 13. The CDR3 DNA follows: TGTGCCAGCAGTGGCCCGGGACTAGCGGGGCCCCGCATGGATACGCAGTATTTT. Amino acids: CASSGPGLAGPRMDTQYF.

This clonotype was counted only a few times. This chain uses TRBV5-1 with TRBJ1-2, with D perhaps matching TRBD1 (5 bases). Trimming shortened V by 5 bases and J by 3 bases, and 14 bases separated the two germline ends. Germline V gives CDR1 SGHRS, CDR2 YFSETQ. The CDR3 has 14 residues. The CDR3 DNA sequence: TGCGCCAGCAGTCACCGGGACCGCGACTATGGCTACACCTTC. Translation: CASSHRDRDYGYTF.

This clonotype appeared a few times. The V and J genes are TRBV7-7 and TRBJ2-3; possibly TRBD2 for D (6 bases). V was clipped by 5 bases and J by 0 bases, with 15 bases between them. Germline V gives CDR1 SSHAT, CDR2 FNYEAQ (reference sequence). This CDR3 has 16 residues. The CDR3 spells CASSRQVGGSTDTQYF. The CDR3 DNA sequence: TGTGCCAGCAGCCGCCAGGTGGGGGGAAGCACAGATACGCAGTATTTT.

This clonotype was recorded many times. The chain links TRBV3-1 to TRBJ2-7, with no clear D. The CDR3 has 15 amino acids. V lost 4 bases and J lost 0, with 13 bases in between. Germline V gene sequence: CDR1 LGHDT, CDR2 YNNKEL (reference sequence). CDR3: CASSPNPTSSYEQYF. DNA for the CDR3: TGTGCCAGCAGCCCTAACCCGACAAGCTCCTACGAGCAGTACTTC.

This clonotype was recorded many times. The V and J genes are TRBV12-3 or TRBV12-4 and TRBJ2-2, with D possibly matching TRBD2 (6 bases). This CDR3 is built from 15 residues. Deletions cut 5 bases from V and 3 bases from J, with 13 bases between. Here the CDR3 reads CASSANRDYTGELFF. The CDR3 bases are TGTGCCAGCAGTGCTAACCGGGACTACACCGGGGAGCTGTTTTTT.

The table lists this clonotype with many counts. The chain joins TRBV5-4 to TRBJ2-5; no reliable D call. The V and J ends lost 2 bases and 1 base respectively, with 12 bases between them. Germline CDR1 is SGHNT and CDR2 is YYREEE (reference sequence). The CDR3 loop spans 15 amino acids. The CDR3 spells CASSFTSRPQETQYF. The CDR3 DNA reads TGTGCCAGCAGCTTCACAAGCCGCCCCCAAGAGACCCAGTACTTC.

This clonotype has a count of ten or more. The J gene is TRBJ2-5, the V gene TRBV28; D may correspond to TRBD1 or TRBD2 (5 bases each). The CDR3 has 15 amino acids. V shed 3 bases and J shed 4 bases, with 15 bases lying between them. Germline CDR1 is MDHEN and CDR2 is SYDVKM. The CDR3 sequence is CASSLAHERGETQYF. The CDR3 nucleotides read TGTGCCAGCAGTTTGGCCCATGAGAGGGGAGAGACCCAGTACTTC.

This chain links TRBV6-6 with TRBJ1-4; 8 bases line up with TRBD1. CDR1 is MNHNY, CDR2 SVGAGI, per germline (reference sequence). CDR3 length: 14 amino acids. The J segment lost 4 bases and the V segment lost 6 bases, leaving 4 bases of the junction unmatched. The CDR3 sequence: CASRDRVLNEKLFF. The CDR3, as DNA: TGTGCCAGCAGGGACAGGGTCCTTAATGAAAAACTGTTTTTT.

V and J are TRBV7-2 and TRBJ1-2; 10 positions agree with TRBD1. Losses at the gene ends were 1 base for V and 8 bases for J; bases not matched to a gene: 16. The germline gives CDR1 SGHTA, CDR2 FQGNSA. The CDR3 totals 18 residues. CDR3 nucleotides: TGTGCCAGCAGCTTAGGACCCCCTCCCGGGACAGGGGTGGAAGGCTACACCTTC. It yields the protein CASSLGPPPGTGVEGYTF.

The chain employs TRBV3-1 and TRBJ2-7; a possible D gene is TRBD2 (5 bases). V was cut by 0 bases and J by 5 bases, with 20 bases left in between. The CDR3 runs to 17 residues. CDR1 and CDR2 (germline): LGHDT, YNNKEL (reference sequence). The CDR3: CASSQDLREEGGHEQYV. In DNA, the CDR3 is TGTGCCAGCAGCCAAGATCTTCGCGAGGAAGGCGGGCACGAGCAGTACGTC.

The chain has TRBV30 and TRBJ1-1; D ambiguous. Germline values: CDR1 GTSNPN, CDR2 SVGIG (reference sequence). Trimming stripped 2 bases from V and 0 bases from J, with 7 bases between. This CDR3 spans 13 amino acids. In DNA, the CDR3 is TGTGCCTGGAGTAAAGGGCTGAACACTGAAGCTTTCTTT. The encoded protein is CAWSKGLNTEAFF.